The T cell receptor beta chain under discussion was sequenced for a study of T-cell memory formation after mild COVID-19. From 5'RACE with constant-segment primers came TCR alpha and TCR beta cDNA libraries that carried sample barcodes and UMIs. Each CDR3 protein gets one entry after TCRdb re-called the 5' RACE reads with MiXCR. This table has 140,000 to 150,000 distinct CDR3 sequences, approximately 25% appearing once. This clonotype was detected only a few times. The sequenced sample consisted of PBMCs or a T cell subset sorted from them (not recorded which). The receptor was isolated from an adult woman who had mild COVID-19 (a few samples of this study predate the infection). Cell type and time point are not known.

CDR3 region: CSARDPGTSLRAQNIQYF. DNA of the CDR3: TGCAGTGCTAGAGATCCCGGGACTAGCCTGAGGGCGCAAAACATTCAGTACTTC. The rearrangement uses TRBV20-1 and TRBJ2-4; TRBD2 aligns across 9 bases. Looked up from germline, CDR1 is DFQATT and CDR2 is SNEGSKA (reference sequence). This CDR3 is 18 amino acids long. Losses at the gene ends were 0 bases for V and 5 bases for J; bases not matched to a gene: 14.